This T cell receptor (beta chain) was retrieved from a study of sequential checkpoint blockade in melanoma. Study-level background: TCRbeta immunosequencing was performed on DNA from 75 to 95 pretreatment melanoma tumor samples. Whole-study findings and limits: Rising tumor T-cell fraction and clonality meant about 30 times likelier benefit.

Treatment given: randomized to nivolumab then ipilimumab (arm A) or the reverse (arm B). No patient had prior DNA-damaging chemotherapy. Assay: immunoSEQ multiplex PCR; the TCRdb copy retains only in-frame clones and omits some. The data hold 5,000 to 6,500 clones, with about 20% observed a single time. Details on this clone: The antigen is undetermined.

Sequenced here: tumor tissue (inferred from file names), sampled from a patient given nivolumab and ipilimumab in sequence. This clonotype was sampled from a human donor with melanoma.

The DNA for the CDR3 is TGCGCCAGCAGTGAGTACAGGGGGAATTCACCCCTCCACTTT. It is translated as CASSEYRGNSPLHF. This chain uses TRBV10-2 with TRBJ1-6, with 8 bases fitting TRBD1. In germline, CDR1 is WSHSY, CDR2 SAAADI. The V segment lost 1 base and the J segment 7 bases; nucleotides outside the gene matches: 0. This CDR3 region has 14 residues.